The 16 T cell receptor beta chains given below trace back to one sample, sequenced in a study of CD8 T cells in Susac syndrome. An amount of RNA that ranged from about 0.45 to 1 ug was reverse transcribed with random hexamers. TCRdb re-called the immunoSEQ multiplex PCR reads with MiXCR, one entry per CDR3 protein. The profile shows 150,000 to 200,000 distinct CDR3 sequences, approximately 95% of them singletons. The sample was CD4+ T cells from PBMCs. All receptors derive from a human donor in good health.

The V gene is TRBV28, the J gene TRBJ1-5; TRBD1 might be the D (5 bases). Between the trimmed V and J ends, which lost 2 bases and 1 base, there was a span of 12 bases. This CDR3 has 16 amino acids. The germline V gene has CDR1 MDHEN and CDR2 SYDVKM. CDR3 nucleotide sequence: TGTGCCAGCAGTTTACAGGGCAGGTCGAGCAATCAGCCCCAGCATTTT. Protein sequence: CASSLQGRSSNQPQHF.

The chain carries TRBV20-1 and TRBJ1-1; no firm D call. The CDR3 sequence is 13 residues long. The V gene's germline CDR1 is DFQATT and CDR2 SNEGSKA (reference sequence). The V end lost 1 base, the J end lost 5 bases, and 11 bases lay between the germline ends. CDR3 DNA: TGCAGTGCTAGAGTTGCAGGTGGAACTGAAGCTTTCTTT. Translated: CSARVAGGTEAFF.

As DNA, the CDR3 is TGTGCCAGCATGAAAGGTGGGCACACTGAAGCTTTCTTT. Amino acid sequence: CASMKGGHTEAFF. The V and J genes are TRBV27 and TRBJ1-1; D call uncertain. This CDR3 comprises 13 residues. Per the germline V gene, CDR1 is MNHEY and CDR2 is SMNVEV (reference sequence). The V and J ends lost 7 bases and 3 bases respectively, with 12 bases between them.

The chain couples TRBV5-4 to TRBJ1-3; D not certain. The CDR3 runs 14 residues. V was trimmed by 4 bases and J by 2 bases, leaving 10 bases between them. Germline CDR1 is SGHNT and CDR2 is YYREEE (reference sequence). In DNA, the CDR3 is TGTGCCAGCAGCCCGTTCGGGGCTGGAAACACCATATATTTT. Translating gives CASSPFGAGNTIYF. Full variable domain (remainder filled in from reference TRBV5-4 and TRBJ1-3): ETGVTQSPTHLIKTRGQQVTLRCSSQSGHNTVSWYQQALGQGPQFIFQYYREEENGRGNFPPRFSGLQFPNYSSELNVNALELDDSALYLCASSPFGAGNTIYFGEGSWLTVV.

This rearrangement joins TRBV27 to TRBJ1-5; tentatively, D is TRBD1 (6 bases). Trimming stripped 3 bases from V and 4 bases from J, with 10 bases between. The CDR3 contains 14 residues. Germline CDR1 and CDR2: MNHEY and SMNVEV (reference sequence). The CDR3 DNA reads as TGTGCCAGCAGTTTCCGAGGACAGAATCAGCCCCAGCATTTT. Translating it yields CASSFRGQNQPQHF.

The chain employs TRBV20-1 and TRBJ2-1; a possible D gene is TRBD2 (5 bases). CDR3 length: 15 amino acids. The V end lost 6 bases, the J end lost 6 bases, and 21 bases lay between the germline ends. Germline loops: CDR1 DFQATT, CDR2 SNEGSKA (reference sequence). CDR3 DNA: TGCAGTGCCCAAGAGCGTACTAGTAGGCTCAATGAGCAGTTCTTC. As protein: CSAQERTSRLNEQFF.

This clonotype was detected once. The rearrangement uses TRBV7-3 and TRBJ2-2; 8 nucleotides agree with TRBD1. Per the germline V gene, CDR1 is SGHTA and CDR2 is FQGTGA. The CDR3 has 14 residues. V dropped 5 bases and J dropped 3; count of bases not matched to a gene: 2. The DNA of the CDR3 is TGTGCCAGCAGCGCGACAGGGGACACCGGGGAGCTGTTTTTT. Residues: CASSATGDTGELFF.

This clonotype was found once. The chain has TRBV3-1 and TRBJ2-5; 8 bases line up with TRBD2. The CDR3 loop spans 17 amino acids. Trimming removed 7 bases from V and 2 bases from J; junction bases left unmatched: 15. CDR1 is LGHDT and CDR2 is YNNKEL in the germline V gene (reference sequence). CDR3 in amino acids: CASTQWVAGSQQETQYF. As DNA, the CDR3 is TGTGCCAGCACCCAGTGGGTAGCGGGGTCCCAACAAGAGACCCAGTACTTC.

This sequence joins TRBV5-1 and TRBJ1-1; 10 nucleotides match TRBD1. This CDR3 is built from 14 residues. The ends lost 0 bases at V and 6 bases at J; junction bases unmatched: 2. From germline, CDR1 is SGHRS and CDR2 YFSETQ. The CDR3 DNA follows: TGCGCCAGCAGCTTGGAGGGACAGGGGTCTGAAGCTTTCTTT. Protein sequence: CASSLEGQGSEAFF.

This chain joins TRBV7-9 and TRBJ2-1; 7 positions match TRBD1. Germline V gene data show CDR1 as SEHNR and CDR2 as FQNEAQ (reference sequence). The length of the CDR3 is 18 residues. Trimming took 0 bases from V and 0 from J; bases not matched to a gene: 8. The CDR3 protein is CASSLAGTERSSYNEQFF. The DNA for the CDR3 is TGTGCCAGCAGCTTAGCCGGGACAGAGAGGAGCTCCTACAATGAGCAGTTCTTC.

The V and J genes are TRBV18 and TRBJ2-2; the D is unclear. The V end was cut by 2 bases, the J end by 7 bases, with 14 bases between. Germline-derived CDR1 and CDR2 are KGHSH and LQKENI. This CDR3 has 15 amino acids. This CDR3 reads CASSPRRSEIGELFF. The CDR3 nucleotides are TGTGCCAGCTCACCAAGAAGGTCTGAAATCGGGGAGCTGTTTTTT.

To note about this clonotype: At one of its ends the junction is not consistent with the germline gene, which may arise from a read error. The rearrangement uses TRBV7-2 and TRBJ1-1, with a weak D call TRBD1 (6 bases). The CDR3 is made up of 13 amino acids. The germline gives CDR1 SGHTA, CDR2 FQGNSA. CDR3 protein: CASSSDRYTEVFF. The CDR3 DNA sequence: TGTGCCAGCAGCTCGGACAGATACACTGAAGTTTTCTTT.

J is TRBJ2-7 and V is TRBV12-5; tentative D call: TRBD2 (5 bases). The CDR3 consists of 15 residues. V lost 0 bases and J 0 bases, leaving 9 bases between the germline ends. Germline V gene lookup returns CDR1 LGHNT and CDR2 FRNRAP. The CDR3 DNA reads TGTGCTAGTGGTTTGGTACGGACTTACTCCTACGAGCAGTACTTC. Translating gives CASGLVRTYSYEQYF.

The rearrangement joins TRBV29-1 to TRBJ2-7, with 7 nucleotides matching TRBD2. Germline V CDR1 and CDR2: SQVTM, ANQGSEA. V was clipped by 3 bases and J by 5 bases; unmatched bases: 10. The CDR3 spans 14 residues. CDR3 nucleotide sequence: TGCAGCGTTGACATGAGGGAGGGCAGGAACGAGCAGTACTTC. The encoded protein is CSVDMREGRNEQYF.

The chain recombines TRBV4-3 with TRBJ1-2; D is uncertain. Looked up from germline, CDR1 is LGHNA and CDR2 is YSLEER. Trimming took 1 base from V and 2 from J, leaving 11 bases between them. The CDR3 spans 15 residues. Here the CDR3 reads CASSQGRAGNYGYTF. In nucleotides, the CDR3 is TGCGCCAGCAGCCAAGGGAGGGCAGGCAACTATGGCTACACCTTC.

The chain has TRBV29-1 and TRBJ2-3; no clear D. Trimming removed 4 bases from V and 5 bases from J, with 19 bases in between. The germline gives CDR1 SQVTM, CDR2 ANQGSEA. The CDR3 is 15 amino acids. CDR3 in amino acids: CSVGAGSSREDTQYF. The CDR3 DNA reads TGCAGCGTTGGGGCCGGGTCCTCGCGAGAAGATACGCAGTATTTT.